A selection of T cell receptor beta chains follows, all from one sample in a study of OX40 agonist ivuxolimab in advanced cancers. Sequencing used immunoSEQ multiplex PCR; TCRdb keeps in-frame clones, though not all of them. Of 55,000 to 90,000 clones listed, about 81% are singletons. The sample here was CD4+ or CD8+ T cells sorted from blood, taken in a trial of the OX40 agonist ivuxolimab. These receptors originate from an adult with an advanced solid tumor such as melanoma, head and neck, liver or kidney cancer. The CDR3 runs from the conserved cysteine through the conserved F or W. D genes are given only for firm matches. Rows may omit the clone size; those that give it use once, few, many or a size class.

v_call: TRBV15
d_call: .
clone_size: .
j_call: TRBJ1-6
cdr3_nt: TGTGCCACCAGCAGAGAAAGGAACAGGCGAAATAATTCACCCCTCCACTTT
cdr3_aa: CATSRERNRRNNSPLHF

v_call: TRBV19
d_call: TRBD1
clone_size: .
j_call: TRBJ1-4
cdr3_nt: TGCGCCAGTAGTTCGGACAGGATACCTAATGAAAAACTGTTTTTT
cdr3_aa: CASSSDRIPNEKLFF

v_call: TRBV7-8
d_call: .
clone_size: .
j_call: TRBJ2-5
cdr3_nt: TGTGCCAGCAGCCTAATTGTGGGAGGCCAAGAGACCCAGTACTTC
cdr3_aa: CASSLIVGGQETQYF

v_call: TRBV2
d_call: .
clone_size: .
j_call: TRBJ1-2
cdr3_nt: TGTGCCAGCAGTGAAATAGGGGTCTTGGGCACCTTC
cdr3_aa: CASSEIGVLGTF

v_call: TRBV28
d_call: TRBD2
clone_size: .
j_call: TRBJ2-2
cdr3_nt: TGTGCCAGCAGTCGCCTGAGCGGGAGGGGCACCGGGGAGCTGTTTTTT
cdr3_aa: CASSRLSGRGTGELFF

v_call: TRBV19
d_call: TRBD1
clone_size: .
j_call: TRBJ1-5
cdr3_nt: TGTGCCAGTTCGGACAGGAGGGAACAGCCCCAGCATTTT
cdr3_aa: CASSDRREQPQHF

v_call: TRBV5-6
d_call: TRBD1
clone_size: .
j_call: TRBJ2-2
cdr3_nt: TGTGCCAGCATGCAGGGGGTCATCACCGGGGAGCTGTTTTTT
cdr3_aa: CASMQGVITGELFF

v_call: TRBV28
d_call: TRBD1
clone_size: few
j_call: TRBJ1-5
cdr3_nt: TGTGCCAGCAGTCCCCAGGACAGGGCCCCGGGGACCCAGCATTTT
cdr3_aa: CASSPQDRAPGTQHF

v_call: TRBV7-6
d_call: TRBD2
clone_size: .
j_call: TRBJ2-3
cdr3_nt: TGTGCCAGCAGCCGTCGGTCGGGGGGTACGCAGTATTTT
cdr3_aa: CASSRRSGGTQYF

v_call: TRBV7-3
d_call: .
clone_size: .
j_call: TRBJ2-3
cdr3_nt: TGTGCCAGCAGCTTCTCCAGGGATACGCAGTATTTT
cdr3_aa: CASSFSRDTQYF

v_call: TRBV7-9
d_call: TRBD1
clone_size: .
j_call: TRBJ2-1
cdr3_nt: TGTGCCAGCAGCCCGACAGGGCTTTCCTACAATGAGCAGTTCTTC
cdr3_aa: CASSPTGLSYNEQFF

v_call: TRBV9
d_call: .
clone_size: .
j_call: TRBJ2-5
cdr3_nt: TGTGCCAGCAGCGTAGGGGAAGAGACCCAGTACTTC
cdr3_aa: CASSVGEETQYF

v_call: TRBV2
d_call: TRBD2
clone_size: .
j_call: TRBJ2-2
cdr3_nt: TGTGCCAGCAGTCGGACTAGCGGGTCCGGGGAGCTGTTTTTT
cdr3_aa: CASSRTSGSGELFF

v_call: TRBV11-2
d_call: TRBD1
clone_size: once
j_call: TRBJ1-1
cdr3_nt: TGTGCCAGCAGGCTGACAGGGAGCACTGAAGCTTTCTTT
cdr3_aa: CASRLTGSTEAFF

v_call: TRBV11-2
d_call: .
clone_size: .
j_call: TRBJ1-1
cdr3_nt: TGTGCCAGCAGCTACGAGGGAGGGAGGACTGAAGCTTTCTTT
cdr3_aa: CASSYEGGRTEAFF

v_call: TRBV18
d_call: .
clone_size: .
j_call: TRBJ2-2
cdr3_nt: TGTGCCAGCTCCGAACAGAGTGGGGCCGGGGAGCTGTTTTTT
cdr3_aa: CASSEQSGAGELFF

v_call: TRBV6-1
d_call: .
clone_size: .
j_call: TRBJ1-1
cdr3_nt: TGTGCCAGCAGCGCGTCCGGGAGCACTGAAGCTTTCTTT
cdr3_aa: CASSASGSTEAFF

v_call: TRBV30
d_call: .
clone_size: .
j_call: TRBJ2-7
cdr3_nt: TGTGCCTGGAGTGTAGCGGGCGAGCAGTACTTC
cdr3_aa: CAWSVAGEQYF

v_call: TRBV28
d_call: TRBD1
clone_size: once
j_call: TRBJ1-1
cdr3_nt: TGTGCCAGCAGTCCGCCGACAGGGCGTCGCACTGAAGCTTTCTTT
cdr3_aa: CASSPPTGRRTEAFF

v_call: TRBV28
d_call: .
clone_size: once
j_call: TRBJ1-2
cdr3_nt: TGTGCCAGCAGTTCACTTAAGCAGCAAATAGGGGGCTACACCTTC
cdr3_aa: CASSSLKQQIGGYTF

v_call: TRBV28
d_call: .
clone_size: .
j_call: TRBJ1-1
cdr3_nt: TGTGCCAGCAGCCTTCATTCGGTCTTGAACACTGAAGCTTTCTTT
cdr3_aa: CASSLHSVLNTEAFF

v_call: TRBV7-2
d_call: TRBD1
clone_size: .
j_call: TRBJ1-2
cdr3_nt: TGTGCCAGCAGCCCAAGTCCCGGGACAGGCGTCTATGGCTACACCTTC
cdr3_aa: CASSPSPGTGVYGYTF

v_call: TRBV23-1
d_call: .
clone_size: .
j_call: TRBJ2-7
cdr3_nt: TGCGCCAGCAGTCAATCGGGCAGCTACGAGCAGTACTTC
cdr3_aa: CASSQSGSYEQYF

v_call: TRBV9
d_call: .
clone_size: .
j_call: TRBJ2-7
cdr3_nt: TGTGCCAGCAGCGTAGAAGGGAGGCCCAAATCCGAGCAGTACTTC
cdr3_aa: CASSVEGRPKSEQYF

v_call: TRBV6-1
d_call: .
clone_size: .
j_call: TRBJ1-2
cdr3_nt: TGTGCCAGCAGTGAGAATCGGCCGCTAGGCTATGGCTACACCTTC
cdr3_aa: CASSENRPLGYGYTF

v_call: TRBV11-2
d_call: .
clone_size: .
j_call: TRBJ1-4
cdr3_nt: TGTGCCAGCAGCTCTCGACAGTCTAATGAAAAACTGTTTTTT
cdr3_aa: CASSSRQSNEKLFF

v_call: TRBV10-3
d_call: .
clone_size: .
j_call: TRBJ2-3
cdr3_nt: TGTGCCATCAGTGGGACATCACAGGGAGATACGCAGTATTTT
cdr3_aa: CAISGTSQGDTQYF

v_call: TRBV29-1
d_call: .
clone_size: .
j_call: TRBJ1-1
cdr3_nt: TGCAGCGGAACGGGGAGGGGAAACTCGTACACTGAAGCTTTCTTT
cdr3_aa: CSGTGRGNSYTEAFF

v_call: TRBV5-1
d_call: .
clone_size: .
j_call: TRBJ1-3
cdr3_nt: TGCGCCAGCAGGCAGGGAGGTTTGTCGGGAAACACCATATATTTT
cdr3_aa: CASRQGGLSGNTIYF

v_call: TRBV28
d_call: .
clone_size: few
j_call: TRBJ2-3
cdr3_nt: TGTGCCAGCAGATCGAAGCGGAGATTCACAGATACGCAGTATTTT
cdr3_aa: CASRSKRRFTDTQYF

v_call: TRBV5-1
d_call: .
clone_size: .
j_call: TRBJ1-2
cdr3_nt: TGCGCCAGCAGCTTGCGGGGAGCGGCCTATGGCTACACCTTC
cdr3_aa: CASSLRGAAYGYTF

v_call: TRBV5-1
d_call: .
clone_size: .
j_call: TRBJ1-1
cdr3_nt: TGCGCCAGCAGCTTTGAGGGGGGGACTGAAGCTTTCTTT
cdr3_aa: CASSFEGGTEAFF

v_call: TRBV30
d_call: .
clone_size: .
j_call: TRBJ1-1
cdr3_nt: TGTGCCTGGAGTTCGAGGGGCATTGAAGCTTTCTTT
cdr3_aa: CAWSSRGIEAFF

v_call: TRBV7-6
d_call: .
clone_size: once
j_call: TRBJ1-1
cdr3_nt: TGTGCCAGCAGCTTCAACAGGAGCCCGAACACTGAAGCTTTCTTT
cdr3_aa: CASSFNRSPNTEAFF

v_call: TRBV6-6
d_call: .
clone_size: .
j_call: TRBJ1-1
cdr3_nt: TGTGCCAGCAACTACGGATCCGAAACTGAAGCTTTCTTT
cdr3_aa: CASNYGSETEAFF

v_call: TRBV28
d_call: .
clone_size: .
j_call: TRBJ1-2
cdr3_nt: TGTGCCAGCAGTTTGATGAGTAGGAACTATGGCTACACCTTC
cdr3_aa: CASSLMSRNYGYTF

v_call: TRBV30
d_call: .
clone_size: .
j_call: TRBJ1-2
cdr3_nt: TGTGCCTGGACTTTTGGGCCGGCCTATGGCTACACCTTC
cdr3_aa: CAWTFGPAYGYTF

v_call: TRBV28
d_call: .
clone_size: .
j_call: TRBJ2-5
cdr3_nt: TGTGCCACCTATAAGTGGCAGCAAGAGACCCAGTACTTC
cdr3_aa: CATYKWQQETQYF

v_call: TRBV13
d_call: .
clone_size: .
j_call: TRBJ2-7
cdr3_nt: TGTGCCAGCAGCTTACAGACTAACTCCTACGAGCAGTACTTC
cdr3_aa: CASSLQTNSYEQYF

v_call: TRBV19
d_call: .
clone_size: .
j_call: TRBJ1-1
cdr3_nt: TGTGCCAGTAGGACGGTTGAGAACACTGAAGCTTTCTTT
cdr3_aa: CASRTVENTEAFF

v_call: TRBV7-9
d_call: .
clone_size: .
j_call: TRBJ2-7
cdr3_nt: TGTGCCAGCAGCTCCCGTGGAGGGGGCCCCCACGAGCAGTACTTC
cdr3_aa: CASSSRGGGPHEQYF

v_call: TRBV14
d_call: .
clone_size: few
j_call: TRBJ1-1
cdr3_nt: TGTGCCAGCAGTCTTGGTCTGAACACTGAAGCTTTCTTT
cdr3_aa: CASSLGLNTEAFF

v_call: TRBV5-6
d_call: TRBD1
clone_size: .
j_call: TRBJ2-5
cdr3_nt: TGTGCCAGCAGCTTGGCGGACAGGGTCCCGGAGACCCAGTACTTC
cdr3_aa: CASSLADRVPETQYF

v_call: TRBV5-5
d_call: .
clone_size: .
j_call: TRBJ2-7
cdr3_nt: TGTGCCAGCAGCCTCGGGGTTGACGAGCAGTACTTC
cdr3_aa: CASSLGVDEQYF

v_call: TRBV11-1
d_call: .
clone_size: .
j_call: TRBJ2-1
cdr3_nt: TGTGCCAGCAGCTCACGGGGGGCTTACAATGAGCAGTTCTTC
cdr3_aa: CASSSRGAYNEQFF

v_call: TRBV11-3
d_call: .
clone_size: .
j_call: TRBJ2-5
cdr3_nt: TGTGCCAGCAGTTTGGACAGTCAAGAGACCCAGTACTTC
cdr3_aa: CASSLDSQETQYF

v_call: TRBV18
d_call: .
clone_size: .
j_call: TRBJ1-1
cdr3_nt: TGTGCCAGCTCACCACTAAATTGGGTTGGGGACACTGAAGCTTTCTTT
cdr3_aa: CASSPLNWVGDTEAFF

v_call: TRBV7-9
d_call: TRBD2
clone_size: .
j_call: TRBJ2-5
cdr3_nt: TGTGCCAGCACCCGAGGTGGGGGGGGAGTGGAGACCCAGTACTTC
cdr3_aa: CASTRGGGGVETQYF

v_call: TRBV20-1
d_call: .
clone_size: .
j_call: TRBJ1-2
cdr3_nt: TGCAGTGCGGGGGGGCGCTATGGCTACACCTTC
cdr3_aa: CSAGGRYGYTF

v_call: TRBV5-1
d_call: TRBD1
clone_size: .
j_call: TRBJ2-5
cdr3_nt: TGCGCCAGCAGCTTGGCCGGACAGGGCGGCCAAGAGACCCAGTACTTC
cdr3_aa: CASSLAGQGGQETQYF

v_call: TRBV5-4
d_call: .
clone_size: .
j_call: TRBJ2-2
cdr3_nt: TGTGCCAGCAGCTTGGGGCAGGGCTTCGAGGAGCTGTTTTTT
cdr3_aa: CASSLGQGFEELFF